These T cell receptor beta chains were read from a single sample in a study of shared clonotypes between healthy human individuals. TCRdb's table, derived via immunoSEQ multiplex PCR, lists solely in-frame clones and lacks some. The sample lists over a million clones; approximately 98.5% were seen once. Sequencing input: naive CD4+ T cells sorted from blood. The receptors come from a man aged 30-40 years in good health. The CDR3 runs from the conserved cysteine through the conserved F or W. The D gene is left open where the match is weak. Clone size is not always given. Where it is, it says once, few, many or a class for expanded clones.

CDR3nt: TGTGCCAGCAGCGTAGACATAGCGGGGGTCTACGAGCAGTACTTC
CDR3aa: CASSVDIAGVYEQYF
d_gene: TRBD2
v_gene: TRBV9
abundance: .
j_gene: TRBJ2-7

CDR3nt: TGCGCCAGCAGCTTGGAACTAGCGGGAGGGCCCAATGAGCAGTTCTTC
CDR3aa: CASSLELAGGPNEQFF
d_gene: TRBD2
v_gene: TRBV5-1
abundance: few
j_gene: TRBJ2-1

CDR3nt: TGTGCCAGCAGTTTAAGTCCACTTAGCACAGATACGCAGTATTTT
CDR3aa: CASSLSPLSTDTQYF
d_gene: .
v_gene: TRBV27
abundance: .
j_gene: TRBJ2-3

CDR3nt: TGTGCCAGCAGCGAAAAGCGGGGGAAGAACAATGAGCAGTTCTTC
CDR3aa: CASSEKRGKNNEQFF
d_gene: TRBD2
v_gene: TRBV11-3
abundance: .
j_gene: TRBJ2-1

CDR3nt: TGCAGCGTTGTTAACGGGCTAAACGTCCTGACTTTC
CDR3aa: CSVVNGLNVLTF
d_gene: .
v_gene: TRBV29-1
abundance: .
j_gene: TRBJ2-6

CDR3nt: TGTGCCAGCAGTTTACAACAGGGTCGTCAGCCCCAGCATTTT
CDR3aa: CASSLQQGRQPQHF
d_gene: .
v_gene: TRBV27
abundance: .
j_gene: TRBJ1-5

CDR3nt: TGTGCCAGCAGCTTAAGGACGGGAGGGCCGCTTATTGGTGGCAATGAGCAGTTCTTC
CDR3aa: CASSLRTGGPLIGGNEQFF
d_gene: TRBD2
v_gene: TRBV7-3
abundance: .
j_gene: TRBJ2-1

CDR3nt: TGTGCCAGTAGTTTCGGAGGGACAGTAACTAGCAATCAGCCCCAGCATTTT
CDR3aa: CASSFGGTVTSNQPQHF
d_gene: TRBD1
v_gene: TRBV19
abundance: .
j_gene: TRBJ1-5

CDR3nt: TGCGCCAGCACAAACTTTCCAGGGATCAGTGGCTACACCTTC
CDR3aa: CASTNFPGISGYTF
d_gene: .
v_gene: TRBV10-2
abundance: .
j_gene: TRBJ1-2

CDR3nt: TGTGCCAGCAGCCCGGAGTCGGGACGGTCCTACGAGCAGTACTTC
CDR3aa: CASSPESGRSYEQYF
d_gene: .
v_gene: TRBV14
abundance: .
j_gene: TRBJ2-7

CDR3nt: TGTGCCAGCAGCTTAGTAACAGGGACTCATGGCTACACCTTC
CDR3aa: CASSLVTGTHGYTF
d_gene: .
v_gene: TRBV11-2
abundance: .
j_gene: TRBJ1-2

CDR3nt: TGTGCCAGCAGTTCGGCCTGGACGGTCCAAGAGACCCAGTACTTC
CDR3aa: CASSSAWTVQETQYF
d_gene: .
v_gene: TRBV27
abundance: .
j_gene: TRBJ2-5

CDR3nt: TGCGCCAGCGCCGAGATCCCGGGCGGGAACACTGAAGCTTTCTTT
CDR3aa: CASAEIPGGNTEAFF
d_gene: .
v_gene: TRBV5-1
abundance: .
j_gene: TRBJ1-1

CDR3nt: TGTGCCAGCAGCCCGACAGGGGGCGGATACTCTGGAAACACCATATATTTT
CDR3aa: CASSPTGGGYSGNTIYF
d_gene: TRBD1
v_gene: TRBV5-4
abundance: .
j_gene: TRBJ1-3

CDR3nt: TGTGCCAGTAGTTATTTCCCCGGCGCTTATTATCAGTATTTT
CDR3aa: CASSYFPGAYYQYF
d_gene: .
v_gene: TRBV19
abundance: .
j_gene: TRBJ2-3

CDR3nt: TGTGCCAGCAGCTTACGGCGAGAAAAAAACTACGAGCAGTACTTC
CDR3aa: CASSLRREKNYEQYF
d_gene: .
v_gene: TRBV5-6
abundance: once
j_gene: TRBJ2-7

CDR3nt: TGTGCCAGCAGTTTGCCCAGTAGTAACGAGCAGTACTTC
CDR3aa: CASSLPSSNEQYF
d_gene: .
v_gene: TRBV28
abundance: .
j_gene: TRBJ2-7

CDR3nt: TGTGCCAGCAGCGCTCAGACAGGACGCACTGAAGCTTTCTTT
CDR3aa: CASSAQTGRTEAFF
d_gene: .
v_gene: TRBV9
abundance: .
j_gene: TRBJ1-1

CDR3nt: TGTGCCAGACCGGGACTAGCGGGATCCTACGAGCAGTACTTC
CDR3aa: CARPGLAGSYEQYF
d_gene: TRBD2
v_gene: TRBV6-4
abundance: once
j_gene: TRBJ2-7

CDR3nt: TGCGCCAGCAGCCTAGCCTACAATGAGCAGTTCTTC
CDR3aa: CASSLAYNEQFF
d_gene: .
v_gene: TRBV5-1
abundance: .
j_gene: TRBJ2-1

CDR3nt: TGTGCCAGCAGTTACTCGACGGCAGGGAGGGTGCAGTACTTC
CDR3aa: CASSYSTAGRVQYF
d_gene: TRBD2
v_gene: TRBV6-6
abundance: .
j_gene: TRBJ2-7